This TCR beta chain was profiled in a study of Graves' ophthalmopathy and Graves' hyperthyroidism. RNA transcripts were the template, and TCR beta CDR3 regions were amplified from them. A first-round RT-PCR used HTBI primers, followed by a second-round multiplex PCR. A single record per CDR3 protein comes from TCRdb applying MiXCR to the multiplex PCR reads. There are some 350,000 distinct CDR3 sequences in the sample; approximately 18% occur only once, and 2.4% lies in the top ten. The PBMC fraction was derived from around 10 ml of fresh peripheral blood. In germline, CDR1 is SNHLY, CDR2 FYNNEI. V was pared by 4 bases and J by 5 bases, with 7 bases of the junction left unmatched. This CDR3 spans 15 amino acids. This clonotype was seen ten or more times.

This rearrangement joins TRBV2 to TRBJ2-7; 11 bases match TRBD2. The material sequenced was peripheral blood. The clonotype comes from an adult woman with stable Graves' hyperthyroidism. In DNA form, the CDR3 reads TGTGCCAGCAGTGGAGTACTAGCGGGAGCTGACGAGCAGTACTTC. It translates to CASSGVLAGADEQYF.